This is a list of T cell receptor beta chains from one sample in a study of blood T cell repertoires in COVID-19. Profiling relied on immunoSEQ multiplex PCR, and the TCRdb table lists in-frame clones only, not all of them. The sample has more than 200,000 clones, under 90% seen once; the top ten hold 4% to 5%. Sequencing was carried out using peripheral blood. The source is a man in his fifties or sixties with acute or convalescent COVID-19. Both conserved end residues are part of each CDR3. The D gene is left open where the match is weak. Clone size appears in some rows only: once, few, many, or a class for an expanded clone.

d_gene,j_gene,v_gene,abundance,CDR3nt,CDR3aa
TRBD2,TRBJ2-5,TRBV4-3,once,TGCGCCAGCAGCCAAGCCGTACTAGCGGGAGGGGAGACCCAGTACTTC,CASSQAVLAGGETQYF
NA,TRBJ2-3,TRBV7-9,NA,TGTGCCAGCAGCAATATCCTAGGGGACACAGATACGCAGTATTTT,CASSNILGDTDTQYF
TRBD1,TRBJ1-5,TRBV4-2,NA,TGTGCCAGCAGCCAAGGGGGACAGGATGGTCAGCCCCAGCATTTT,CASSQGGQDGQPQHF
NA,TRBJ1-2,TRBV12-5,NA,TGTGCTAGTGGTCCCCCCTCCTCACTCTATGGCTACACCTTC,CASGPPSSLYGYTF
TRBD1,TRBJ1-1,TRBV10-3,NA,TGTGCCATCAGTGACAGTTCGGACAGGGCCACTGAAGCTTTCTTT,CAISDSSDRATEAFF
NA,TRBJ1-1,TRBV29-1,NA,TGCAGCGTTCTCGACAGTTACACTGAAGCTTTCTTT,CSVLDSYTEAFF
TRBD2,TRBJ2-1,TRBV19,NA,TGTGTCGAGACTAGCGGAACCTACAATGAGCAGTTCTTC,CVETSGTYNEQFF
NA,TRBJ2-7,TRBV5-1,NA,TGCGCCAGCAGCTCGTTACCGGGGGTAGACTACGAGCAGTACTTC,CASSSLPGVDYEQYF
NA,TRBJ1-2,TRBV6-2/TRBV6-3,NA,TGTGCCAGCAGTTACGTTCTCTATGGCTACACCTTC,CASSYVLYGYTF
NA,TRBJ1-4,TRBV7-9,NA,TGTGCCAGCAGCTTTGACAGCAGCCCGAATGAAAAACTGTTTTTT,CASSFDSSPNEKLFF
NA,TRBJ2-5,TRBV18,NA,TGTGCCAGCTCACCACCGTCTCAGGGGTCGATCCAAGAGACCCAGTACTTC,CASSPPSQGSIQETQYF
NA,TRBJ2-7,TRBV10-3,NA,TGTGCCATCAGAGGAGGAGGTGGCGAGCAGTACTTC,CAIRGGGGEQYF
TRBD1,TRBJ1-1,TRBV3-1/TRBV3-2,NA,TGTGCCAGCAGCCAGCCGGGACAGGGGCGCACTGAAGCTTTCTTT,CASSQPGQGRTEAFF
TRBD2,TRBJ2-7,TRBV5-6,NA,TGTGCCAGCAGCTTGGCCTGGGCGGGAGCCCCAGGGTCCTACGAGCAGTACTTC,CASSLAWAGAPGSYEQYF
TRBD2,TRBJ2-1,TRBV28,NA,TGTGCCAGCAGTTTCAGAGAGACAAAAGCGGGAGGGGTTATGAATGAGCAGTTCTTC,CASSFRETKAGGVMNEQFF
NA,TRBJ2-3,TRBV25-1,NA,TGTGCCAGCAGTGAATTGGGGGGACCCGCAGATACGCAGTATTTT,CASSELGGPADTQYF
NA,TRBJ2-5,TRBV27,NA,TGTGCCAGCAGTTTCGGGAGCGGACAAGAGACCCAGTACTTC,CASSFGSGQETQYF
NA,TRBJ2-7,TRBV18,NA,TGTGCCAGCTCGCGAACTAGTTCCTTCTCCTACGAGCAGTACTTC,CASSRTSSFSYEQYF
NA,TRBJ2-7,TRBV30,NA,TGTGCCTGGAGCCTCCGGGTCCTAGGGGCCGGGTACGAGCAGTACTTC,CAWSLRVLGAGYEQYF
TRBD2,TRBJ2-7,TRBV5-6,NA,TGTGCCAGCGGCTCCGGGCCTAGCGGACTTCAGGAGCAGTACTTC,CASGSGPSGLQEQYF
TRBD1,TRBJ2-3,TRBV6-6,once,TGTGCCAGCAGCAAGGACAGGGCTGACACAGATACGCAGTATTTT,CASSKDRADTDTQYF
TRBD1,TRBJ1-2,TRBV28,NA,TGTGCCAGCAGTTGGGGACAGGGGTATGGCTACACCTTC,CASSWGQGYGYTF
NA,TRBJ2-2,TRBV3-1/TRBV3-2,NA,TGTGCCAGCAGCCAAGGACTAGGCTCGGTCGCCGGGGAGCTGTTTTTT,CASSQGLGSVAGELFF
TRBD1,TRBJ2-7,TRBV5-4,NA,TGTGCCAGCAGCCAAACAGGGGGCGCGTTTGACGAGCAGTACTTC,CASSQTGGAFDEQYF
NA,TRBJ2-7,TRBV28,NA,TGTGCCAGCAGTTTAAAAGGGGCACGCTCCTACGAGCAGTACTTC,CASSLKGARSYEQYF
TRBD1,TRBJ1-1,TRBV28,NA,TGTGCCAGCAGTCGCGGACAGGGGGCTACTGAAGCTTTCTTT,CASSRGQGATEAFF
TRBD1,TRBJ2-7,TRBV5-4,NA,TGTGCCAGCAGCTTGGAGGGGGCGAGCCCTTTCGAGCAGTACTTC,CASSLEGASPFEQYF
NA,TRBJ2-5,TRBV12-3/TRBV12-4,NA,TGTGCCAGCAGCTTAATCGGTCTGGAGACCCAGTACTTC,CASSLIGLETQYF
NA,TRBJ1-2,TRBV5-5,NA,TGTGCCAGCAGCTTGGCCGGGGGGCGGTCCGGCGGCTATGGCTACACCTTC,CASSLAGGRSGGYGYTF
NA,TRBJ1-2,TRBV4-1,NA,TGCGCCAGCAGCCAAGGAGACTCCCGGGATCTGAGGTATGGCTACACCTTC,CASSQGDSRDLRYGYTF
TRBD1,TRBJ1-2,TRBV10-3,many,TGTGCCATCAGTACAGGACAGGGTGAGGGCTACACCTTC,CAISTGQGEGYTF
TRBD1,TRBJ2-7,TRBV5-8,NA,TGTGCCAGCAGCTTGGACTTCGGGACAGGAAGAACCTACGAGCAGTACTTC,CASSLDFGTGRTYEQYF
NA,TRBJ1-4,TRBV9,NA,TGTGCCAGCAGCGTAGGGGACGGTCGGGGGACAACTAATGAAAAACTGTTTTTT,CASSVGDGRGTTNEKLFF
NA,TRBJ2-1,TRBV28,NA,TGTGCCAACGCCAAACCGGGACTTCCTGAGCAGTTCTTC,CANAKPGLPEQFF
NA,TRBJ1-1,TRBV20-1,NA,TGCAGTGCTAGTGAGGGGCGGACTGAAGCTTTCTTT,CSASEGRTEAFF
NA,TRBJ1-3,TRBV4-1,NA,TGCGCCAGCAGCCATTCCGGGTCTCTCCGGGGAAACACCATATATTTT,CASSHSGSLRGNTIYF
TRBD2,TRBJ2-1,TRBV27,NA,TGTGCCAGCAGTCCTAGCAGACTAGCGGGAAGCCCCCCTCGGAATGAGCAGTTCTTC,CASSPSRLAGSPPRNEQFF
TRBD2,TRBJ2-7,TRBV5-6,once,TGTGCCAGCAGCCCTGTTACTAGCGGGAGAAACGAGCAGTACTTC,CASSPVTSGRNEQYF
NA,TRBJ1-5,TRBV5-8,NA,TGTGCCAGCAGCTTAGGTGAGGGGAGGCAGCCCCAGCATTTT,CASSLGEGRQPQHF
NA,TRBJ1-1,TRBV7-9,few,TGTGCCAGCAGGAGGAACACTGAAGCTTTCTTT,CASRRNTEAFF
TRBD1,TRBJ1-2,TRBV18,NA,TGTGCCAGCTCGTCCGGGACAGGGACTAACTATGGCTACACCTTC,CASSSGTGTNYGYTF
NA,TRBJ2-1,TRBV7-9,NA,TGTGCCAGCAGCTTAGCCAGGGTGGGTGAGCAGTTCTTC,CASSLARVGEQFF
NA,TRBJ2-1,TRBV27,few,TGTGCCAGCAGTAAACCCCGCCTAGCTGCACCCAATGAGCAGTTCTTC,CASSKPRLAAPNEQFF
TRBD2,TRBJ2-3,TRBV7-8,NA,TGTGCCAGCAGCCCCCACCCAGCGGGAGGGTTCGGAGATACGCAGTATTTT,CASSPHPAGGFGDTQYF